The 24 T cell receptor beta chains below come from one sample, sequenced in a study of blood T cell repertoires in COVID-19. Sequencing used immunoSEQ multiplex PCR; TCRdb keeps in-frame clones, though not all of them. The sample lists 250,000 to 350,000 clones; around 90% were seen once. The material sequenced was PBMCs or T cells enriched from blood (not recorded which). The receptors were sampled from a woman in her late teens or twenties with acute COVID-19.

This clone ranks as medium-sized. The J gene is TRBJ1-5, the V gene TRBV10-2, with D maybe TRBD1 (5 bases). The CDR3 has 13 residues. V dropped 3 bases and J dropped 4 bases, with 7 bases sitting between them. CDR1 and CDR2 (germline): WSHSY, SAAADI. The CDR3 DNA sequence: TGCGCCAGCAGTGAAAGGGGTAATCAGCCCCAGCATTTT. The encoded protein is CASSERGNQPQHF.

This clone was counted once. This CDR3 is also generated by other DNA sequences in the sample. The chain employs TRBV5-1 and TRBJ2-5; 9 nucleotides line up with TRBD1. The V and J ends lost 3 bases and 4 bases, in that order; junction bases with no gene match: 4. CDR3 length: 14 residues. Germline V gene data show CDR1 as SGHRS and CDR2 as YFSETQ. The CDR3 spells CASSSGTGRETQYF. The CDR3 region has the DNA TGCGCCAGCAGCTCGGGGACAGGGCGAGAGACCCAGTACTTC.

The V call is TRBV20-1, the J call TRBJ2-5, with D tentatively TRBD1 (5 bases). This CDR3 spans 12 amino acids. CDR1 and CDR2 from the germline V gene are DFQATT and SNEGSKA (reference sequence). V was clipped by 3 bases and J by 6 bases, with 11 bases between them. The CDR3 loop reads CSASQGIQTQYF. In nucleotides, the CDR3 is TGCAGTGCTAGTCAGGGTATACAGACCCAGTACTTC.

J is TRBJ2-3 and V is TRBV30; the match to TRBD1 covers 7 bases. There are 15 residues in the CDR3. Germline trimming cut 7 bases from V and 2 bases from J; bases unmatched to any gene: 12. From germline, CDR1 is GTSNPN and CDR2 SVGIG (reference sequence). CDR3 sequence: CAYTRQGGSTDTQYF. The DNA of the CDR3 is TGTGCCTACACGAGACAGGGTGGGTCCACAGATACGCAGTATTTT.

With regard to this clone: Because the CDR3's place on the DNA is in doubt, the DNA is left out and the CDR3 is given as listed by TCRdb. This sequence joins TRBV21-1 and TRBJ2-5; TRBD2, the table's D call, was not compared with the DNA. TRBV21-1 is recorded as a pseudogene. From its first to its last residue, the CDR3 has 20 amino acids. The CDR3 sequence: CASSKGYFCWASGDQETQYF.

This clone was seen once. The rearrangement links TRBV27 to TRBJ1-6, with a weak D call TRBD1 (6 bases). The germline gives CDR1 MNHEY, CDR2 SMNVEV (reference sequence). The CDR3 extends over 17 amino acids. Trimming took 5 bases from V and 9 from J, leaving 23 bases between them. CDR3 sequence reads: CASSIRRLQGLSSPLHF. The CDR3 coding sequence is TGTGCCAGCAGTATAAGACGACTACAGGGACTAAGTTCACCCCTCCACTTT.

The rearrangement links TRBV7-8 to TRBJ2-6; D might be TRBD1 (6 bases). Germline assignment: CDR1 SGHVS and CDR2 FQNEAQ. This CDR3 contains 16 residues. V was trimmed by 1 base and J by 0 bases, leaving 7 bases between them. In DNA, the CDR3 is TGTGCCAGCAGCTTAGGGACAGTCTCTGGGGCCAACGTCCTGACTTTC. This gives the protein CASSLGTVSGANVLTF.

CDR3 bases: TGTGCCAGCAGTTACCGTATTAGCGGGAACTACGAGCAGTACTTC. Its translation: CASSYRISGNYEQYF. The gene calls are TRBV6-5 and TRBJ2-7; TRBD2 aligns across 8 bases. The CDR3 contains 15 residues. The germline gives CDR1 MNHEY, CDR2 SVGAGI. Unmatched junction bases numbered 6, after V lost 2 bases and J lost 3 bases.

The rearrangement links TRBV6-5 to TRBJ2-7, with 8 bases lining up with TRBD2. The germline CDR1 and CDR2 sequences are MNHEY and SVGAGI. The CDR3 extends over 13 amino acids. After removal of 6 bases from V and 3 bases from J, the junction contained 4 bases not matched to a gene. The CDR3 protein is CASSRLANYEQYF. The CDR3 DNA sequence: TGTGCCAGCAGCCGACTAGCGAACTACGAGCAGTACTTC.

In DNA, the CDR3 is TGCGCCACTGGGGCCGGGTTCCACAGTGAAGCTTTCTTT. The encoded protein is CATGAGFHSEAFF. The chain joins TRBV10-2 to TRBJ1-1, with a possible D match to TRBD1 (5 bases). This CDR3 has 13 residues. Deletions cut 10 bases from V and 7 bases from J, with 19 bases between. Looked up from germline, CDR1 is WSHSY and CDR2 is SAAADI.

The V and J genes are TRBV7-9 and TRBJ2-2; TRBD1 might be the D (5 bases). V was shortened by 5 bases and J by 4 bases, with 17 bases between the two germline ends. CDR3 size: 16 residues. Germline CDR1 reads SEHNR; CDR2 reads FQNEAQ (reference sequence). The CDR3 DNA is TGTGCCAGCAGCCGACCAAAAATGACAGCCACCGGGGAGCTGTTTTTT. This encodes CASSRPKMTATGELFF. The whole variable domain, filled in from reference TRBV7-9 and TRBJ2-2, reads DTGVSQNPRHKITKRGQNVTFRCDPISEHNRLYWYRQTLGQGPEFLTYFQNEAQLEKSRLLSDRFSAERPKGSFSTLEIQRTEQGDSAMYLCASSRPKMTATGELFFGEGSRLTVL.

This rearrangement joins TRBV19 to TRBJ1-1, with D unclear. The CDR3 loop spans 16 amino acids. Germline lookup yields CDR1 LNHDA and CDR2 SQIVND (reference sequence). V was trimmed by 3 bases and J by 0 bases, leaving 14 bases between them. DNA for the CDR3: TGTGCCAGTAGTATGAGGCCCACACGCATGAACACTGAAGCTTTCTTT. Translated, it gives CASSMRPTRMNTEAFF.

The chain employs TRBV18 and TRBJ1-4, with 8 nucleotides matching TRBD1. The V and J ends lost 2 bases and 4 bases, in that order; junction bases with no gene match: 3. Germline CDR1 is KGHSH and CDR2 is LQKENI. This CDR3 is built from 15 residues. The CDR3: CASSPTTGDNEKLFF. CDR3 DNA sequence: TGTGCCAGCTCACCAACGACAGGGGATAATGAAAAACTGTTTTTT.

This clone showed up just a few times. The chain couples TRBV20-1 to TRBJ1-6; D ambiguous. Germline V gene data show CDR1 as DFQATT and CDR2 as SNEGSKA (reference sequence). Trimming stripped 3 bases from V and 0 bases from J, with 9 bases between. The CDR3 runs 15 residues. The CDR3 here is CSASSTGSYNSPLHF. The CDR3 DNA follows: TGCAGTGCTAGTAGCACTGGCTCCTATAATTCACCCCTCCACTTT.

The chain links TRBV11-2 to TRBJ2-3, with a possible D match to TRBD2 (5 bases). CDR3 length equals 15 residues. Trimming cost V 6 bases and J 0 bases, with 13 bases left between them. Germline V lookup: CDR1 SGHAT, CDR2 FQNNGV. As DNA, the CDR3 is TGTGCCAGCAGTTTTAGCGTAGATAGCACAGATACGCAGTATTTT. As protein: CASSFSVDSTDTQYF.

The V gene is TRBV5-1, the J gene TRBJ2-2; maybe TRBD2 (6 bases). The germline CDR1 and CDR2 sequences are SGHRS and YFSETQ. The CDR3 consists of 15 residues. Trimming left V 4 bases short and J 4 bases short, with 14 bases between. The CDR3 bases are TGCGCCAGCAGCCCCGGGAGATCGGCCACCGGGGAGCTGTTTTTT. Encoded protein: CASSPGRSATGELFF. Using reference TRBV5-1 and TRBJ2-2 for the parts outside the CDR3, the full variable domain is KAGVTQTPRYLIKTRGQQVTLSCSPISGHRSVSWYQQTPGQGLQFLFEYFSETQRNKGNFPGRFSGRQFSNSRSEMNVSTLELGDSALYLCASSPGRSATGELFFGEGSRLTVL.

CDR3 loop: CASSQLISPYTDTQYF. The CDR3 DNA reads TGCGCCAGCAGCCAACTAATTTCGCCTTACACAGATACGCAGTATTTT. The rearrangement joins TRBV4-3 to TRBJ2-3; no clear D gene. The V gene lost 2 bases and the J gene lost 2 bases, with 14 bases spanning the gap. Germline-derived CDR1 and CDR2 are LGHNA and YSLEER. CDR3 length equals 16 residues.

The chain employs TRBV12-3 or TRBV12-4 and TRBJ1-2, with D unresolved. The length of the CDR3 is 13 residues. The V and J ends lost 5 bases and 4 bases respectively, with 11 bases between them. The CDR3 DNA sequence: TGTGCCAGCAGTCTCAGAACAATCTATGGCTACACCTTC. Protein: CASSLRTIYGYTF.

This sequence joins TRBV24-1 and TRBJ2-5; 9 bases fit TRBD1. The CDR3 loop spans 15 amino acids. Germline assignment: CDR1 KGHDR and CDR2 SFDVKD. Unmatched junction bases numbered 5, after V lost 2 bases and J lost 5 bases. CDR3 sequence (DNA): TGTGCCACCAGTGATTCAGGGACAGGGTGGGAGACCCAGTACTTC. Protein sequence: CATSDSGTGWETQYF.

V usage is TRBV27 and J usage is TRBJ2-2; no definite D call. The CDR3 runs to 16 residues. Trimming removed 5 bases at V and 10 bases at J, with 23 bases between. Germline assignment: CDR1 MNHEY and CDR2 SMNVEV (reference sequence). The CDR3 region is CASSTNLFDISEELFF. The CDR3 DNA sequence: TGTGCCAGCAGTACAAACCTCTTTGATATCTCTGAGGAGCTGTTTTTT.

The V gene is TRBV27, the J gene TRBJ2-1, with 14 bases lining up with TRBD2. V was clipped by 5 bases and J by 12 bases; unmatched bases: 12. The CDR3 has 16 amino acids. Germline V gene sequence: CDR1 MNHEY, CDR2 SMNVEV (reference sequence). The CDR3 sequence is CASSPLTSGREERQFF. The CDR3 nucleotides are TGTGCCAGCAGTCCGCTGACTAGCGGGAGGGAGGAGAGGCAGTTCTTC.

V is TRBV7-9 and J is TRBJ2-3; TRBD2 is a possible D gene (6 bases). The CDR3 covers 14 residues. Germline V gene sequence: CDR1 SEHNR, CDR2 FQNEAQ (reference sequence). Trimming stripped 10 bases from V and 2 bases from J, with 16 bases between. Here the CDR3 reads CAISRDSPTDTQYF. The CDR3 coding sequence is TGTGCCATTTCCCGGGACTCCCCCACAGATACGCAGTATTTT. Full variable domain (rest looked up from reference TRBV7-9 and TRBJ2-3): DTGVSQNPRHKITKRGQNVTFRCDPISEHNRLYWYRQTLGQGPEFLTYFQNEAQLEKSRLLSDRFSAERPKGSFSTLEIQRTEQGDSAMYLCAISRDSPTDTQYFGPGTRLTVL.

The chain carries TRBV19 and TRBJ2-7, with 8 positions matching TRBD1. The V and J ends lost 4 bases and 2 bases, in that order; junction bases with no gene match: 7. The germline V gene encodes CDR1 LNHDA and CDR2 SQIVND (reference sequence). The CDR3 has 15 residues. CDR3 nucleotide sequence: TGTGCCAGTAGTAGCGGGACAGGAAAAACCTACGAGCAGTACTTC. Translation: CASSSGTGKTYEQYF. The full variable domain, rest sourced from reference TRBV19 and TRBJ2-7, is DGGITQSPKYLFRKEGQNVTLSCEQNLNHDAMYWYRQDPGQGLRLIYYSQIVNDFQKGDIAEGYSVSREKKESFPLTVTSAQKNPTAFYLCASSSGTGKTYEQYFGPGTRLTVT.

J is TRBJ1-6 and V is TRBV18; the match to TRBD1 covers 7 bases. Germline-derived CDR1 and CDR2 are KGHSH and LQKENI. With 2 bases clipped from V and 8 bases from J, the junction kept 12 bases outside the gene matches. The CDR3 is made up of 17 amino acids. CDR3 DNA: TGTGCCAGCTCACCAGCGTACAGGGGAGGTTCGGATTCACCCCTCCACTTT. Translation gives CASSPAYRGGSDSPLHF.